This TCR beta chain appears in the sequencing data of a study of Graves' ophthalmopathy and Graves' hyperthyroidism. This clonotype has at least ten counts. Its cognate antigen is unknown. Amplification targeted the TCR beta CDR3 regions, with RNA transcripts as the source material. RT-PCR in the first round used HTBI primers; a second-round multiplex PCR followed. MiXCR, applied by TCRdb to the multiplex PCR reads, yields one record per CDR3 protein. The table lists a few hundred thousand distinct CDR3 sequences, approximately 15% of them singletons, with 5.5% to 8% in the top ten. Study-wide points: Among expanded thyroid clonotypes above 0.001 frequency, most also occurred in blood.

The diagnostic workup employed clinical symptoms, serum thyroxine, TRAb, thyroid ultrasound and orbital computed tomography. The sample was peripheral blood. The sequence was collected from a woman younger than 35 with stable Graves' hyperthyroidism.

Here the CDR3 reads CAISPDRGYNSPLHF. The CDR3 DNA reads TGTGCCATCAGTCCCGACAGGGGGTATAATTCACCCCTCCACTTT. V and J are TRBV10-3 and TRBJ1-6; 9 bases map to TRBD1. Trimming removed 5 bases from V and 4 bases from J; junction bases left unmatched: 3. Germline CDR1 and CDR2: ENHRY and SYGVKD. This CDR3 has 15 amino acids.